The 17 T cell receptor beta chains reported below all come from one sample, sequenced in a study of OX40 agonist ivuxolimab in advanced cancers. Produced via immunoSEQ multiplex PCR; TCRdb's table is partial and in-frame only. Of approximately 27,000 clones listed, approximately 84% are singletons. This specimen was CD4+ or CD8+ T cells sorted from blood, taken in a trial of the OX40 agonist ivuxolimab. The receptor source for this set is an adult with an advanced solid tumor such as melanoma, head and neck, liver or kidney cancer.

The chain couples TRBV15 to TRBJ1-4; the D gene is possibly TRBD1 (5 bases). Trimming cost V 0 bases and J 5 bases, with 13 bases left between them. Germline-derived CDR1 and CDR2 are LNHNV and YYDKDF (reference sequence). This CDR3 spans 16 amino acids. CDR3 residues: CATSRERDGANEKLFF. The CDR3 bases are TGTGCCACCAGCAGAGAAAGAGATGGGGCAAATGAAAAACTGTTTTTT.

The V and J genes are TRBV19 and TRBJ2-3, with unresolved D. CDR3 length: 14 residues. Germline values: CDR1 LNHDA, CDR2 SQIVND (reference sequence). V shed 3 bases and J shed 4 bases, with 11 bases lying between them. CDR3 protein: CASSIGRTSDTQYF. The CDR3 DNA reads as TGTGCCAGTAGTATCGGGCGGACCTCAGATACGCAGTATTTT.

The CDR3 coding sequence is TGTGCCAGCAGCCAAGACGAGGCGTCCACCTACGAGCAGTACTTC. It specifies CASSQDEASTYEQYF. This chain connects TRBV4-2 to TRBJ2-7; D is unresolved. Germline CDR1 is LGHNA and CDR2 is YNFKEQ. The CDR3 contains 15 residues. Between the trimmed V and J ends, which lost 0 bases and 2 bases, there was a span of 11 bases.

The chain has TRBV5-4 and TRBJ2-2; D is possibly TRBD2 (5 bases). From germline, CDR1 is SGHNT and CDR2 YYREEE (reference sequence). This CDR3 region has 15 residues. V shed 10 bases and J shed 1 base, with 17 bases lying between them. CDR3 nucleotide sequence: TGTGCCTCCAAAAACGGGGAACAGAACACCGGGGAGCTGTTTTTT. Amino acid sequence: CASKNGEQNTGELFF. The full variable domain, in which reference TRBV5-4 and TRBJ2-2 provide the parts outside the CDR3, is ETGVTQSPTHLIKTRGQQVTLRCSSQSGHNTVSWYQQALGQGPQFIFQYYREEENGRGNFPPRFSGLQFPNYSSELNVNALELDDSALYLCASKNGEQNTGELFFGEGSRLTVL.

The chain is built from TRBV28 and TRBJ1-4, with 7 bases matching TRBD1. The trim removed 2 bases at V and 8 bases at J, leaving 8 bases unmatched. This CDR3 is built from 15 residues. The germline V gene has CDR1 MDHEN and CDR2 SYDVKM. Here the CDR3 DNA reads TGTGCCAGCAGTTTACCCCGGGACAGCAAAGAAAAACTGTTTTTT. Translation gives CASSLPRDSKEKLFF.

This sequence joins TRBV11-2 and TRBJ2-5; the D gene is possibly TRBD2 (7 bases). This CDR3 has 14 residues. Germline assignment: CDR1 SGHAT and CDR2 FQNNGV. With 2 bases removed from V and 4 bases from J, the gap between germline ends came to 11 bases. For the CDR3, the DNA is TGTGCCAGCAGCTTACGCCGGGGGGCAGAGACCCAGTACTTC. It encodes CASSLRRGAETQYF.

The chain couples TRBV6-1 to TRBJ1-4; 9 bases align to TRBD1. Germline V lookup: CDR1 MNHNS, CDR2 SASEGT. There are 15 residues in the CDR3. The junction had 6 bases not matched to a gene; V was cut back by 1 base and J by 9 bases. The CDR3 loop is CASSEDPGTGKKLFF. For the CDR3, the DNA is TGTGCCAGCAGTGAAGACCCCGGGACAGGGAAAAAACTGTTTTTT.

V is TRBV30 and J is TRBJ2-7; 10 bases agree with TRBD1. J gave up 0 bases and V 2 bases, and 4 bases lay outside the gene matches. The germline gives CDR1 GTSNPN, CDR2 SVGIG (reference sequence). The CDR3 consists of 15 residues. For the CDR3, the DNA is TGTGCCTGGAGTTTCGGGACAGGGGTCTCCTACGAGCAGTACTTC. Protein sequence: CAWSFGTGVSYEQYF.

The chain couples TRBV6-5 to TRBJ1-4, with 7 nucleotides matching TRBD1. The CDR3 contains 15 residues. J gave up 7 bases and V 3 bases, and 8 bases lay outside the gene matches. Germline CDR1 and CDR2: MNHEY and SVGAGI. CDR3 bases: TGTGCCAGCAGTTATAGGGACAGTAATGGTGAAAAACTGTTTTTT. Its protein is CASSYRDSNGEKLFF.

The chain is built from TRBV27 and TRBJ2-3, with 14 bases fitting TRBD2. The CDR3 length is 16 residues. Germline V gene sequence: CDR1 MNHEY, CDR2 SMNVEV (reference sequence). Trimming at V came to 5 bases and at J to 7 bases, leaving 8 bases not matched to a gene. The CDR3 protein is CASSPGTSGSLNTQYF. The CDR3 DNA reads TGTGCCAGCAGTCCCGGGACTAGCGGGAGTTTAAATACGCAGTATTTT.

V and J are TRBV5-4 and TRBJ2-3; no reliable D call. V was cut by 1 base and J by 0 bases, with 9 bases left in between. Germline CDR1 reads SGHNT; CDR2 reads YYREEE (reference sequence). The CDR3 has 15 residues. The CDR3 spells CASSLPEASTDTQYF. CDR3 sequence (DNA): TGTGCCAGCAGCTTGCCTGAAGCTAGCACAGATACGCAGTATTTT.

V is TRBV6-1 and J is TRBJ2-5; 9 bases are shared with TRBD2. The CDR3 has 16 residues. Germline values: CDR1 MNHNS, CDR2 SASEGT. V was clipped by 4 bases and J by 1 base; unmatched bases: 7. The CDR3 coding sequence is TGTGCCAGCAGTGCGAGACTAGCGGTCTCCCAAGAGACCCAGTACTTC. Protein product: CASSARLAVSQETQYF.

The genes are TRBV7-8 and TRBJ2-7; D may correspond to TRBD1 or TRBD2 (5 bases each). V was pared by 5 bases and J by 5 bases, with 7 bases between. The germline V gene has CDR1 SGHVS and CDR2 FQNEAQ. The CDR3 extends over 11 amino acids. In DNA form, the CDR3 reads TGTGCCAGCAGCCGAGGGGACGAGCAGTACTTC. Translating it yields CASSRGDEQYF. The variable domain in full, completed from reference TRBV7-8 and TRBJ2-7, reads GAGVSQSPRYKVAKRGQDVALRCDPISGHVSLFWYQQALGQGPEFLTYFQNEAQLDKSGLPSDRFFAERPEGSVSTLKIQRTQQEDSAVYLCASSRGDEQYFGPGTRLTVT.

The chain joins TRBV9 to TRBJ2-1; 9 bases are shared with TRBD2. The germline V gene has CDR1 SGDLS and CDR2 YYNGEE. After removal of 6 bases from V and 6 bases from J, the junction contained 7 bases not matched to a gene. The CDR3 extends over 14 amino acids. CDR3 amino acids: CASTPGTSLNEQFF. For the CDR3, the DNA is TGTGCCAGCACTCCCGGGACTAGCCTCAATGAGCAGTTCTTC.

This chain joins TRBV4-1 and TRBJ2-5, with D possibly matching TRBD2 (5 bases). Between the trimmed V and J ends, which lost 3 bases and 3 bases, there was a span of 14 bases. The CDR3 consists of 15 residues. Looked up from germline, CDR1 is MGHRA and CDR2 is YSYEKL. CDR3 coding DNA: TGCGCCAGCAGCCAGGCCCAGCGGATGAAAGAGACCCAGTACTTC. Protein sequence: CASSQAQRMKETQYF.

The chain combines TRBV28 with TRBJ2-7; D gene uncertain. The CDR3 contains 13 residues. V shed 3 bases and J shed 3 bases, with 9 bases lying between them. Germline V CDR1 and CDR2: MDHEN, SYDVKM. The CDR3 sequence is CASSFYIDYEQYF. CDR3 sequence (DNA): TGTGCCAGCAGTTTTTACATTGACTACGAGCAGTACTTC.

The chain uses TRBV28 and TRBJ2-5; perhaps TRBD2 as D (6 bases). The CDR3 length is 14 residues. The V gene's germline CDR1 is MDHEN and CDR2 SYDVKM. V lost 3 bases and J 7 bases, leaving 15 bases between the germline ends. The chain's CDR3 is CASSLFVEGVTQYF. CDR3 nucleotide sequence: TGTGCCAGCAGTTTGTTTGTGGAGGGTGTGACCCAGTACTTC.